This T cell receptor beta chain originates from a study of control samples from healthy donors and cancer patients. Data came from immunoSEQ multiplex PCR; TCRdb stores just in-frame clones and leaves some out. The table lists under 110,000 clones, 85% to 90% of them singletons. Trimming shortened V by 6 bases and J by 7 bases, and 19 bases separated the two germline ends. The germline V gene has CDR1 LNHDA and CDR2 SQIVND (reference sequence). This CDR3 is built from 15 residues. The receptor was isolated from a man aged 25-40 years in good health. Sequencing was carried out using blood. This chain uses TRBV19 with TRBJ1-5; D might be TRBD1 (6 bases). The CDR3 loop is CASRSSGGAGQPQHF. CDR3 bases: TGTGCCAGTAGGAGCTCCGGGGGGGCGGGGCAGCCCCAGCATTTT.